This T cell receptor beta chain was documented in a study of cytomegalovirus exposure and HLA in healthy donors. At the level of the study: HLA-typed donors were the source of 83 million or so unique TCRs, which an early data release held. Among the roughly 400 donors who were genotyped, about 80% fell in the genetic ancestry cluster that is associated with self-reported Caucasian donors. Study results and limitations: Previously analyzed data showed that most TCR beta V segments were productive at a frequency of about 90% or about 30%. Prediction of most subjects' HLA-A and HLA-B alleles by TCR beta sequences was reportedly accurate.

There are 14 residues in the CDR3. V was shortened by 7 bases and J by 5 bases, with 15 bases between the two germline ends. Germline-derived CDR1 and CDR2 are SEHNR and FQNEAQ (reference sequence). It was with 60 Vbeta and 13 Jbeta primers that the PCR ran. Using immunoSEQ multiplex PCR, the repertoire was profiled, and TCRdb retains in-frame clones only, with some absent. The sample lists 60,000 to 70,000 clones; roughly four fifths were seen once. Concerning this clone: What it recognizes is unknown.

The chain carries TRBV7-9 and TRBJ2-1; no firm D call. This receptor was identified in a man aged 50 to 60 in good health and CMV-seronegative. Specimen: PBMCs. The CDR3 sequence is CASTIEAANNEQFF. In DNA, the CDR3 is TGTGCCAGCACCATAGAGGCAGCCAACAATGAGCAGTTCTTC.